This TCR beta chain was captured by sequencing in a study of vaccination effects on CD4 cells after COVID-19. Germline CDR1 reads MGHRA; CDR2 reads YSYEKL. The CDR3 covers 16 residues. With V trimmed by 3 bases and J by 8 bases, 10 bases remained unmatched. Assay: immunoSEQ multiplex PCR; the TCRdb copy retains only in-frame clones and omits some. This table holds roughly 45,000 clones, roughly four fifths found once. Antigen-specific CD4+ T cells were expanded with viral peptide pools in the ViraFEST assay before sequencing. Culture proceeded for approximately 10 days, and CD4+ T cells were then isolated. Nobody among the vaccine recipients had prior SARS-CoV-2 infection (nucleocapsid antibodies were negative). In culture with around 10 IU/ml IL-2 and 9 to 10 ug/ml peptides, PBMC were grown at a few million per well. About this clone: The target antigen is unknown.

The study's findings and limits: Marked clonal contraction of infection- and vaccine-induced clones was seen late after vaccination.

J is TRBJ2-1 and V is TRBV4-1; 10 positions match TRBD2. This TCR came from a human donor who received a COVID-19 vaccine. The material sequenced was CD4+ T cells from PBMCs cultured with SARS-CoV-2 spike peptides, taken before COVID-19 vaccination. DNA for the CDR3: TGCGCCAGCAGCCATTATGGAGCGGGGGGGCCGGATGAGCAGTTCTTC. This encodes CASSHYGAGGPDEQFF.